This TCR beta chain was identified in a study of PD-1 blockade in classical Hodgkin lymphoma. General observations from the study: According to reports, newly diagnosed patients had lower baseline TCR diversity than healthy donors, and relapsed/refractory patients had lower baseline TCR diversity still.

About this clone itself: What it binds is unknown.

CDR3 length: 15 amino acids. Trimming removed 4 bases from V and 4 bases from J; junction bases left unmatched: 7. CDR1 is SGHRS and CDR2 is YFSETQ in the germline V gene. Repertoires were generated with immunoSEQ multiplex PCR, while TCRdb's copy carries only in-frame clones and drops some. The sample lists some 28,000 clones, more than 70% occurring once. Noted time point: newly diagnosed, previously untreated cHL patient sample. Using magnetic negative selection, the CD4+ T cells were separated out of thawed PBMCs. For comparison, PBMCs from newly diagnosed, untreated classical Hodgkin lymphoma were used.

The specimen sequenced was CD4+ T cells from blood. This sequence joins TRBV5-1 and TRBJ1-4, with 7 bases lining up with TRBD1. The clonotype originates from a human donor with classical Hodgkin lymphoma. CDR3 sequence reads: CASSAQGVGNEKLFF. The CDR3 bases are TGCGCCAGCAGCGCTCAGGGGGTTGGTAATGAAAAACTGTTTTTT.